This paragraph reports one T cell receptor beta chain. Unique molecular identifiers tagged the TCRbeta library. TCRdb recomputed calls from the PCR reads with MiXCR, one row per CDR3 protein. The sample has a few hundred thousand distinct CDR3 sequences; about a sixth are singletons. The record originates from a study of T-cell reconstitution after alpha-beta-depleted transplantation in children. Per the germline V gene, CDR1 is DFQATT and CDR2 is SNEGSKA (reference sequence). The CDR3 contains 14 residues. The ends were cut back, 0 bases at V and 0 bases at J, with 6 bases in the middle. The specimen comprised PBMCs, mostly from graft donor cells, sampled 360 days after TCRalphabeta/CD19-depleted stem cell transplant. The V call is TRBV20-1, the J call TRBJ2-4; D is ambiguous. This TCR came from a boy less than two years old who had a stem cell transplant for Wiskott-Aldrich syndrome, so the T cells may come from the graft donor. CDR3 protein: CSARDPLAKNIQYF. DNA of the CDR3: TGCAGTGCTAGAGATCCCCTAGCCAAAAACATTCAGTACTTC.